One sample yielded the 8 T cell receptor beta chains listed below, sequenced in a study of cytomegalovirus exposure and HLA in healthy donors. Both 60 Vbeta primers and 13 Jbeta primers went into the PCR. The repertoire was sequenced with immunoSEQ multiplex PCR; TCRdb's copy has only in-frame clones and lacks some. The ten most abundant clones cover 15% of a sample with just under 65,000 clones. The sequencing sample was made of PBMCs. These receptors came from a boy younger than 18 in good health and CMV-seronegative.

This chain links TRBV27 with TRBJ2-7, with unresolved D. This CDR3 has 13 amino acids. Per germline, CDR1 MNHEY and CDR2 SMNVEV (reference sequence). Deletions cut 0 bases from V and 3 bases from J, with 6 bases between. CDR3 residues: CASSLSIYYEQYF. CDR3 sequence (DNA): TGTGCCAGCAGTTTATCGATCTACTACGAGCAGTACTTC.

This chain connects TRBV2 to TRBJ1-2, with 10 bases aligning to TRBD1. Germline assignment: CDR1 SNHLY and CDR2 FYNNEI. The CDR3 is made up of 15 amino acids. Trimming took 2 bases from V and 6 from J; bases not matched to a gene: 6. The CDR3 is CASSENVGTGDGYTF. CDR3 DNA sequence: TGTGCCAGCAGTGAAAACGTGGGGACAGGGGATGGCTACACCTTC.

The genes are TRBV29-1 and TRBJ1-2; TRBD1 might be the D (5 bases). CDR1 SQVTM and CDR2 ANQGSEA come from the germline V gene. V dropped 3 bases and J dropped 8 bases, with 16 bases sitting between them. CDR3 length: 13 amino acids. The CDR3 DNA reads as TGCAGCGTTGAGGAGGGCGCGGGGGGGGGCTACACCTTC. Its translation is CSVEEGAGGGYTF.

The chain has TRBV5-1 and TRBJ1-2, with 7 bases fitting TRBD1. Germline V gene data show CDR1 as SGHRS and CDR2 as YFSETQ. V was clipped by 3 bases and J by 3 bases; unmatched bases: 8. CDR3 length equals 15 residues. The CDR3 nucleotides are TGCGCCAGCAGCTCCCTATCTGACAGGGACTATGGCTACACCTTC. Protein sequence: CASSSLSDRDYGYTF.

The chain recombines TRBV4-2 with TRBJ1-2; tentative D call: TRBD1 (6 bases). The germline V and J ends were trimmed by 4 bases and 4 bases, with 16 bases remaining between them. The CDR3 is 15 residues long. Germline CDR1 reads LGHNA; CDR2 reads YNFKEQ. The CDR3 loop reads CASSPYPDRPYGYTF. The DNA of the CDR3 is TGTGCCAGCAGCCCTTATCCAGACAGGCCCTATGGCTACACCTTC.

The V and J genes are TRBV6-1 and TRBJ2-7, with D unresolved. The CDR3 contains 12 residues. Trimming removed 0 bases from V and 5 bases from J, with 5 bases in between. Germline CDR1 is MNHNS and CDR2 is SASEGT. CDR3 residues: CASSEALDEQYF. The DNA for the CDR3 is TGTGCCAGCAGTGAAGCCTTAGACGAGCAGTACTTC.

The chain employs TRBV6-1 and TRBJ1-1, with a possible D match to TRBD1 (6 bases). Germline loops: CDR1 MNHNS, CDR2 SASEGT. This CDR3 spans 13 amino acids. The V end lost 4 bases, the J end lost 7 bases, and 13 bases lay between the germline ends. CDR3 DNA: TGTGCCAGCAGTGGCATTTCAGGGGATGAAGCTTTCTTT. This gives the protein CASSGISGDEAFF.

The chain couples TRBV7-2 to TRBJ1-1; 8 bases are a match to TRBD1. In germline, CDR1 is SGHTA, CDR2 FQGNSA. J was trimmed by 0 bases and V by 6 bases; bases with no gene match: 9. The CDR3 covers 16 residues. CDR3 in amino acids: CASRPGTGPMNTEAFF. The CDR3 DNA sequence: TGTGCCAGCAGGCCCGGGACAGGACCCATGAACACTGAAGCTTTCTTT.